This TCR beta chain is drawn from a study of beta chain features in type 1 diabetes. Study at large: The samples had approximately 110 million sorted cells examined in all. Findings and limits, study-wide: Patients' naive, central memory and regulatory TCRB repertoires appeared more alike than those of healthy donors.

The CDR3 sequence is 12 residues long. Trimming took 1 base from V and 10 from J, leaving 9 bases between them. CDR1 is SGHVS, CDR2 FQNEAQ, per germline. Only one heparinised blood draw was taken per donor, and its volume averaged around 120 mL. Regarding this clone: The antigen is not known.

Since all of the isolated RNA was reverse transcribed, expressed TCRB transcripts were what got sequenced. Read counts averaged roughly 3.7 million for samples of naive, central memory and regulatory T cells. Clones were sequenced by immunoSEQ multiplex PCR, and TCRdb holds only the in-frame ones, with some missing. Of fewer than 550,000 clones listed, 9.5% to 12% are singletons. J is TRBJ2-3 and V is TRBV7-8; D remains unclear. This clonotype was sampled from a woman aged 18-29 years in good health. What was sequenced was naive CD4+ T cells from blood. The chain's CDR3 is CASSLGRHAQYF. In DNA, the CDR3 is TGTGCCAGCAGCTTAGGGCGGCACGCGCAGTATTTT.